The text below deals with one T cell receptor (beta chain). The data were produced by immunoSEQ multiplex PCR, yet TCRdb's version contains in-frame clones alone and is incomplete. In the table there are tens of thousands of clones, around 95% of which are singletons. This sample stems from a study of technical replicates of blood from four donors. Germline CDR1 is SNHLY and CDR2 is FYNNEI. This CDR3 region has 14 residues. Trimming pared 6 bases from V and 4 bases from J, leaving 14 bases between. The receptor was isolated from a human donor in good health. Some clones in this sample may be carry-over from other donors' samples. The V and J genes are TRBV2 and TRBJ2-3, with D unresolved. Sequences were obtained from PBMCs. The CDR3: CASSVVGYADTQYF. The CDR3 DNA reads TGTGCCAGCAGCGTGGTCGGGTATGCAGATACGCAGTATTTT. The full variable domain, with the rest looked up from reference TRBV2 and TRBJ2-3, is EPEVTQTPSHQVTQMGQEVILRCVPISNHLYFYWYRQILGQKVEFLVSFYNNEISEKSEIFDDQFSVERPDGSNFTLKIRSTKLEDSAMYFCASSVVGYADTQYFGPGTRLTVL.